Each of the 18 T cell receptor beta chains below was sequenced from the same sample in a study of blood T cell repertoires in COVID-19. The assay was immunoSEQ multiplex PCR, and TCRdb's table has in-frame clones only and misses some. The data show roughly 130,000 clones, just under 80% seen once. Sequenced: peripheral blood. These TCRs come from a man between 60 and 75 years old with active or convalescent COVID-19.

This sequence joins TRBV6-5 and TRBJ2-1; 7 bases map to TRBD2. Looked up from germline, CDR1 is MNHEY and CDR2 is SVGAGI. V was pared by 5 bases and J by 2 bases, with 3 bases of the junction left unmatched. CDR3 length equals 14 residues. CDR3 in amino acids: CASSKRGPYNEQFF. CDR3 nucleotides: TGTGCCAGCAGTAAGCGGGGTCCCTACAATGAGCAGTTCTTC.

This chain links TRBV28 with TRBJ2-5, with 14 bases that match TRBD2. The CDR3 length is 19 residues. Germline CDR1 is MDHEN and CDR2 is SYDVKM. V was pared by 6 bases and J by 2 bases, with 14 bases of the junction left unmatched. The CDR3 DNA sequence: TGTGCCAGCAGCTCACCGACTAGCGGGAGGGCCTTGGAGCAAGAGACCCAGTACTTC. This encodes CASSSPTSGRALEQETQYF.

The J gene is TRBJ2-7, the V gene TRBV18; a possible D gene is TRBD2 (5 bases). The CDR3 loop spans 15 amino acids. The V gene's germline CDR1 is KGHSH and CDR2 LQKENI. V was pared by 1 base and J by 2 bases, with 12 bases between. The CDR3 protein is CASSPLPGETYEQYF. CDR3 nucleotide sequence: TGTGCCAGCTCACCACTCCCCGGGGAAACCTACGAGCAGTACTTC.

The DNA of the CDR3 is TGTGCCAGCAGTTACTCCCGGACAGGGAACACCGGGGAGCTGTTTTTT. Amino acids: CASSYSRTGNTGELFF. The rearrangement uses TRBV6-6 and TRBJ2-2; TRBD1 aligns across 7 bases. With 0 bases clipped from V and 1 base from J, the junction kept 2 bases outside the gene matches. This CDR3 is 16 amino acids long. The germline V gene encodes CDR1 MNHNY and CDR2 SVGAGI (reference sequence).

V gene TRBV5-1 combines with J gene TRBJ2-2, with a weak D call TRBD1 (6 bases). CDR1 is SGHRS and CDR2 is YFSETQ in the germline V gene. The V end was cut by 5 bases, the J end by 7 bases, with 12 bases between. The CDR3 sequence is 13 residues long. The DNA of the CDR3 is TGCGCCAGCAGGTGGACAGTCAGCGGGGAGCTGTTTTTT. Translated, it gives CASRWTVSGELFF.

This clone was seen only once. This chain connects TRBV7-2 to TRBJ2-5; 7 bases line up with TRBD2. After removal of 8 bases from V and 4 bases from J, the junction contained 10 bases not matched to a gene. The CDR3 sequence is 14 residues long. CDR1 SGHTA and CDR2 FQGNSA come from the germline V gene. CDR3 bases: TGTGCCAGCCGCTGGGCTAGCGGAGGAGAGACCCAGTACTTC. Its protein is CASRWASGGETQYF.

The chain carries TRBV10-3 and TRBJ2-1, with a weak D call TRBD2 (6 bases). Germline V gene data show CDR1 as ENHRY and CDR2 as SYGVKD. The V gene lost 2 bases and the J gene lost 0 bases, with 14 bases spanning the gap. The CDR3 consists of 17 residues. CDR3 sequence reads: CAISEEPGTGSYNEQFF. In DNA, the CDR3 is TGTGCCATCAGTGAGGAGCCCGGGACTGGCTCCTACAATGAGCAGTTCTTC.

This chain uses TRBV5-1 with TRBJ2-3, with D perhaps matching TRBD2 (5 bases). This CDR3 comprises 16 residues. The V end lost 0 bases, the J end lost 6 bases, and 17 bases lay between the germline ends. Germline CDR1 SGHRS, CDR2 YFSETQ. The CDR3 here is CASSLEVALPFDTQYF. DNA for the CDR3: TGCGCCAGCAGCTTGGAGGTAGCGCTCCCGTTCGATACGCAGTATTTT.

V and J are TRBV10-3 and TRBJ2-2; the match to TRBD2 covers 9 bases. Germline CDR1 is ENHRY and CDR2 is SYGVKD. The V and J ends lost 0 bases and 3 bases, in that order; junction bases with no gene match: 2. The CDR3 consists of 16 residues. DNA of the CDR3: TGTGCCATCAGTGAGTCTAGCGGGAGAGACACCGGGGAGCTGTTTTTT. Protein product: CAISESSGRDTGELFF.

The chain is built from TRBV30 and TRBJ1-2, with 8 bases aligning to TRBD1. The junction had 13 bases not matched to a gene; V was cut back by 0 bases and J by 4 bases. CDR3 length: 17 residues. Germline V gives CDR1 GTSNPN, CDR2 SVGIG (reference sequence). CDR3 sequence reads: CAWSVPPPGQEIYGYTF. CDR3 bases: TGTGCCTGGAGTGTACCCCCCCCGGGACAGGAGATCTATGGCTACACCTTC.

The chain couples TRBV10-3 to TRBJ2-7; tentative D call: TRBD1 (5 bases). In germline, CDR1 is ENHRY, CDR2 SYGVKD. The V and J ends lost 4 bases and 3 bases respectively, with 13 bases between them. The CDR3 totals 14 residues. DNA for the CDR3: TGTGCCATCAGTGCGGCAGGGATCCTCTACGAGCAGTACTTC. Translated: CAISAAGILYEQYF.

The chain recombines TRBV7-9 with TRBJ1-1, with a tentative D call TRBD1 (5 bases). Germline V lookup: CDR1 SEHNR, CDR2 FQNEAQ (reference sequence). V lost 5 bases and J lost 4, with 8 bases in between. This CDR3 is 12 amino acids long. The CDR3 DNA sequence: TGTGCCAGCAGCCGGGGGACCACTGAAGCTTTCTTT. It is translated as CASSRGTTEAFF.

CDR3 sequence (DNA): TGTGCCAGCAGTTTTTTCAGGGGGAAGACCTACGAGCAGTACTTC. Protein sequence: CASSFFRGKTYEQYF. The chain has TRBV27 and TRBJ2-7; 7 nucleotides agree with TRBD1. Per germline, CDR1 MNHEY and CDR2 SMNVEV (reference sequence). This CDR3 contains 15 residues. Trimming at V came to 3 bases and at J to 2 bases, leaving 7 bases not matched to a gene.

This clone has just one count. V and J are TRBV6-5 and TRBJ2-7; TRBD2 is a possible D gene (7 bases). V lost 5 bases to trimming and J lost 4 bases, with 18 bases between them. CDR1 is MNHEY, CDR2 SVGAGI, per germline. The CDR3 runs to 15 residues. The CDR3 loop reads CASSRGGPPTYEQYF. Here the CDR3 DNA reads TGTGCCAGCAGTAGGGGGGGCCCTCCCACGTACGAGCAGTACTTC.

There are many counts of this clone. V and J are TRBV7-3 and TRBJ2-2; 7 bases line up with TRBD1. There are 15 residues in the CDR3. V lost 5 bases to trimming and J lost 3 bases; unmatched junction nucleotides: 6. The germline gives CDR1 SGHTA, CDR2 FQGTGA. The CDR3 sequence is CASSPAQGYTGELFF. CDR3 DNA sequence: TGTGCCAGCAGCCCCGCACAGGGGTACACCGGGGAGCTGTTTTTT.

DNA for the CDR3: TGTGCCATCAGTGAGTCGGGGACTTCCACCGGGGAGCTGTTTTTT. Its protein product is CAISESGTSTGELFF. The chain combines TRBV10-3 with TRBJ2-2, with D tentatively TRBD2 (6 bases). Trimming stripped 0 bases from V and 4 bases from J, with 9 bases between. The CDR3 contains 15 residues. The germline V gene has CDR1 ENHRY and CDR2 SYGVKD.

The genes are TRBV7-8 and TRBJ1-2; D remains ambiguous. Germline loops: CDR1 SGHVS, CDR2 FQNEAQ. This CDR3 is built from 14 residues. Deletions cut 2 bases from V and 0 bases from J, with 7 bases between. CDR3 sequence reads: CASSLSRTNYGYTF. The CDR3 DNA reads TGTGCCAGCAGCTTAAGCCGAACTAACTATGGCTACACCTTC.

This clone was picked up a small number of times. The rearrangement joins TRBV7-3 to TRBJ1-2; D is perhaps TRBD1 (5 bases). This CDR3 has 13 amino acids. The germline gives CDR1 SGHTA, CDR2 FQGTGA. Trimming took off 0 bases at V and 6 bases at J, with 8 bases between the two ends. As DNA, the CDR3 is TGTGCCAGCAGCTTAACCGGAGGGGATGGCTACACCTTC. It is translated as CASSLTGGDGYTF.